This is a list of T cell receptor beta chains from one sample in a study of T-cell memory formation after mild COVID-19. TCRdb reprocessed the 5' RACE reads with MiXCR, giving one entry per CDR3 protein. Of more than 150,000 distinct CDR3 sequences listed, about a fifth were seen once; the top ten hold about 23%. Sequencing was done on a sample of PBMCs or a T cell subset sorted from them (not recorded which). The receptors were sampled from an adult woman who had mild COVID-19 (a few samples of this study predate the infection). Cell type and time point are not known. CDR3s include the opening cysteine and the closing phenylalanine or tryptophan. The D gene is left open where the match is weak. Size tells how often a clone was seen (once, few, many) or the class of an expanded clone, and some rows leave it out.

clone_size	cdr3_length	v_call	d_call	j_call	cdr3_nt	cdr3_aa
NA	14	TRBV7-7	NA	TRBJ2-2	TGTGCCAGCAGCGTAACGTCGGGGAACGGGGAGCTGTTTTTT	CASSVTSGNGELFF
NA	14	TRBV7-7	TRBD2	TRBJ2-1	TGTGCCAGCAGCCCCAGCGGGGGGGGTTATGAGCAGTTCTTC	CASSPSGGGYEQFF
NA	19	TRBV4-3	NA	TRBJ1-5	TGCGCCAGCAGCCAAGGGAATAACGGGCCCGAAGGTAGCAATCAGCCCCAGCATTTT	CASSQGNNGPEGSNQPQHF
few	17	TRBV6-2/TRBV6-3	TRBD2	TRBJ2-2	TGTGCCAGCAGTTACGTTGGCGGGGGGTTCTACACCGGGGAGCTGTTTTTT	CASSYVGGGFYTGELFF
NA	14	TRBV6-4	NA	TRBJ2-1	TGTGCCAGCAGTGACGAGACTAGACGCAATGAGCAGTTCTTC	CASSDETRRNEQFF
many	12	TRBV3-1	NA	TRBJ2-5	TGTGCCAGCGCCCCAGACGAAGAGACCCAGTACTTC	CASAPDEETQYF
many	11	TRBV6-5	NA	TRBJ1-1	TGTGCCAGCAGTTTTACAGGGGAAGCTTTCTTT	CASSFTGEAFF
few	14	TRBV2	NA	TRBJ2-7	TGTGCCAGCAGTGTAGGGGACCGCCCCTACGAGCAGTACTTC	CASSVGDRPYEQYF
few	17	TRBV4-1	TRBD2	TRBJ2-3	TGCGCCAGCAGCCAAGATCCCAGCGGGGCCTACACAGATACGCAGTATTTT	CASSQDPSGAYTDTQYF
few	13	TRBV21-1	NA	TRBJ1-2	TGTGCCAATGACTGTAGGGATAACTATGGCTACACCTTC	CANDCRDNYGYTF
NA	18	TRBV7-9	NA	TRBJ1-1	TGTGCCAGCAGCGCCCCGGGGGGGAGGGTCGACGGGAACACTGAAGCTTTCTTT	CASSAPGGRVDGNTEAFF
NA	15	TRBV19	NA	TRBJ2-1	TGTGCCAGTAGTAGCCGGGCCCCTTTCCTCAATGAGCAGTTCTTC	CASSSRAPFLNEQFF
few	14	TRBV7-6	NA	TRBJ2-5	TGTGCCAGCAGCTTAGATCTTAGCAATAAGACCCAGTACTTC	CASSLDLSNKTQYF
NA	16	TRBV12-3/TRBV12-4	TRBD1	TRBJ1-4	TGTGCCAGCAGCCCGATAACAGGGGCAACTAATGAAAAACTGTTTTTT	CASSPITGATNEKLFF